These 29 T cell receptor beta chains share one sample of origin, sequenced in a study of PD-L1 blockade in urothelial cancer (TCRdb year 2017). Library construction relied on the immunoSEQ multiplex PCR assay. TCRdb's version of the immuneACCESS table is confined to in-frame rearrangements and falls short of the full clone set. An unresolved V gene accounts for under half of the shortfall where checked; the remainder is of unknown origin. The sample yields about 72,000 clones; approximately 83% were counted once. Clones ranked in the top ten supply approximately 15% of the sample. The time point tag for this specimen amounts to: pretreatment peripheral blood. This specimen was PBMCs, taken around atezolizumab (anti-PD-L1) treatment. The receptors were gathered from a man aged 55 to 69 with urothelial cancer.

The chain employs TRBV10-2 and TRBJ2-3; 11 nucleotides agree with TRBD2. V lost 8 bases, J lost 6 bases, and 7 bases stayed unmatched. Germline V gene lookup returns CDR1 WSHSY and CDR2 SAAADI. CDR3 length: 14 amino acids. The CDR3 region has the DNA TGCGCCAGCGGTCCTAGCGGGGGGATCGATACGCAGTATTTT. Translation gives CASGPSGGIDTQYF.

The rearrangement joins TRBV25-1 to TRBJ1-1, with 8 bases that match TRBD1. The CDR3 loop spans 13 amino acids. CDR1 is MGHDK, CDR2 SYGVNS, per germline. Trimming cost V 5 bases and J 7 bases; bases outside gene matches: 6. The CDR3 reads CASSPAGGREAFF. For the CDR3, the DNA is TGTGCCAGCAGTCCAGCAGGGGGCCGTGAAGCTTTCTTT.

The J gene is TRBJ2-6, the V gene TRBV30; no clear D gene. Trimming pared 0 bases from V and 0 bases from J, leaving 9 bases between. Germline V gives CDR1 GTSNPN, CDR2 SVGIG (reference sequence). The CDR3 extends over 16 amino acids. In nucleotides, the CDR3 is TGTGCCTGGAGTGTACAAATAAGCTCTGGGGCCAACGTCCTGACTTTC. Encoded protein: CAWSVQISSGANVLTF.

V usage is TRBV13 and J usage is TRBJ2-7, with D possibly TRBD1 on 6 matching bases. This CDR3 contains 16 residues. Germline CDR1 is PRHDT and CDR2 is FYEKMQ (reference sequence). V lost 4 bases and J 3 bases, leaving 19 bases between the germline ends. CDR3 amino acids: CASSSLRDTMNYEQYF. As DNA, the CDR3 is TGTGCCAGCAGCTCGCTCCGGGACACCATGAACTACGAGCAGTACTTC.

The chain has TRBV28 and TRBJ1-5, with D maybe TRBD1 (5 bases). CDR1 and CDR2 from the germline V gene are MDHEN and SYDVKM. This CDR3 has 14 residues. V was shortened by 1 base and J by 3 bases, with 7 bases between the two germline ends. The CDR3 loop reads CASSLLQDNQPQHF. The CDR3, as DNA: TGTGCCAGCAGTTTATTACAGGACAATCAGCCCCAGCATTTT.

The J gene is TRBJ1-4, the V gene TRBV10-1; D might be TRBD1 (6 bases). Germline CDR1 WNHNN, CDR2 SYGVQD (reference sequence). There are 17 residues in the CDR3. V dropped 2 bases and J dropped 1 base, with 14 bases sitting between them. The CDR3: CASSELPGQRTNEKLFF. The CDR3 DNA reads as TGCGCCAGCAGTGAGCTCCCAGGACAGAGAACTAATGAAAAACTGTTTTTT.

The rearrangement uses TRBV15 and TRBJ1-4, with TRBD1 matching 7 bases. Germline V gene data show CDR1 as LNHNV and CDR2 as YYDKDF (reference sequence). Trimming removed 0 bases from V and 8 bases from J; junction bases left unmatched: 6. The CDR3 spans 15 residues. The DNA of the CDR3 is TGTGCCACCAGCAGAGATCGTCAGGGGGGCGAAAAACTGTTTTTT. Translated, it gives CATSRDRQGGEKLFF.

In nucleotides, the CDR3 is TGTGCCAGCAGTTCCACAGGGGGCCCGCTTTCCTACGAGCAGTACTTC. Residues: CASSSTGGPLSYEQYF. V usage is TRBV6-5 and J usage is TRBJ2-7, with 9 bases matching TRBD1. The germline V gene encodes CDR1 MNHEY and CDR2 SVGAGI. The junction had 8 bases not matched to a gene; V was cut back by 4 bases and J by 1 base. This CDR3 comprises 16 residues.

This sequence joins TRBV16 and TRBJ1-1; D is possibly TRBD1 (5 bases). The CDR3 is 13 residues long. Trimming stripped 3 bases from V and 6 bases from J, with 11 bases between. Per the germline V gene, CDR1 is KGHSY and CDR2 is FQNENV. CDR3 amino acids: CASSQSQESEAFF. CDR3 nucleotide sequence: TGTGCCAGCAGCCAGTCACAGGAGTCTGAAGCTTTCTTT. The variable domain in full, completed from reference TRBV16 and TRBJ1-1, reads GEEVAQTPKHLVRGEGQKAKLYCAPIKGHSYVFWYQQVLKNEFKFLISFQNENVFDETGMPKERFSAKCLPNSPCSLEIQATKLEDSAVYFCASSQSQESEAFFGQGTRLTVV.

This chain connects TRBV2 to TRBJ2-5; 11 bases align to TRBD2. V dropped 1 base and J dropped 5; count of bases not matched to a gene: 3. CDR1 and CDR2 from the germline V gene are SNHLY and FYNNEI. The CDR3 loop spans 15 amino acids. The CDR3 region is CASSEGSSGGETQYF. The DNA of the CDR3 is TGTGCCAGCAGTGAAGGTTCTAGCGGGGGGGAGACCCAGTACTTC.

This sequence joins TRBV27 and TRBJ2-2; 10 positions match TRBD1. V lost 6 bases to trimming and J lost 4 bases; unmatched junction nucleotides: 5. The germline CDR1 and CDR2 sequences are MNHEY and SMNVEV (reference sequence). The CDR3 is 15 residues long. The CDR3 region has the DNA TGTGCCAGCAGGAGACAGGGGGCGGGCACCGGGGAGCTGTTTTTT. Its translation: CASRRQGAGTGELFF.

The V gene is TRBV5-1, the J gene TRBJ2-5, with 11 nucleotides matching TRBD1. The V gene end was trimmed by 4 bases and the J gene end by 4 bases; junction bases not matched to a gene: 3. The CDR3 runs to 14 residues. Per germline, CDR1 SGHRS and CDR2 YFSETQ. CDR3 sequence (DNA): TGCGCCAGCAGCCCGGGACAGGGGGTAGAGACCCAGTACTTC. Encoded protein: CASSPGQGVETQYF.

The chain has TRBV7-2 and TRBJ2-2; TRBD2 matches at 11 bases. Germline V gives CDR1 SGHTA, CDR2 FQGNSA. J gave up 7 bases and V 2 bases, and 6 bases lay outside the gene matches. The CDR3 length is 16 residues. The CDR3 loop is CASSLLAGGQGGELFF. DNA of the CDR3: TGTGCCAGCAGCTTACTAGCGGGGGGACAGGGCGGGGAGCTGTTTTTT. The variable domain in full, with the rest retrieved from reference TRBV7-2 and TRBJ2-2, is GAGVSQSPSNKVTEKGKDVELRCDPISGHTALYWYRQSLGQGLEFLIYFQGNSAPDKSGLPSDRFSAERTGGSVSTLTIQRTQQEDSAVYLCASSLLAGGQGGELFFGEGSRLTVL.

The genes are TRBV5-5 and TRBJ1-1; no definite D call. Germline loops: CDR1 SGHKS, CDR2 YYEKEE (reference sequence). V gave up 4 bases and J gave up 3 bases, with 16 bases separating them. This CDR3 is built from 15 residues. The CDR3 nucleotides are TGTGCCAGCAGCGAAGTGGACTCGGCGTACACTGAAGCTTTCTTT. Translation: CASSEVDSAYTEAFF.

This chain connects TRBV18 to TRBJ1-2; D is possibly TRBD1 (5 bases). CDR1 is KGHSH and CDR2 is LQKENI in the germline V gene. The CDR3 spans 15 residues. V lost 2 bases and J 1 base, leaving 11 bases between the germline ends. The CDR3 is CASSPFSQGNYGYTF. CDR3 DNA: TGTGCCAGCTCACCATTCAGTCAGGGTAACTATGGCTACACCTTC.

This sequence joins TRBV5-6 and TRBJ2-1; tentative D call: TRBD1 (5 bases). V dropped 5 bases and J dropped 7 bases, with 22 bases sitting between them. The CDR3 has 16 residues. Germline values: CDR1 SGHDT, CDR2 YYEEEE. The CDR3 DNA reads as TGTGCCAGCAGGCCCCGACAGCCTCTTAGAAGAAATGAGCAGTTCTTC. Translated, it gives CASRPRQPLRRNEQFF.

This sequence joins TRBV2 and TRBJ2-1; perhaps TRBD1 as D (6 bases). CDR1 SNHLY and CDR2 FYNNEI come from the germline V gene. With 7 bases removed from V and 4 bases from J, the gap between germline ends came to 11 bases. The CDR3 runs to 13 residues. The CDR3 protein is CASKTGFYNEQFF. The CDR3 DNA is TGTGCCAGCAAAACAGGGTTTTACAATGAGCAGTTCTTC.

The chain joins TRBV4-2 to TRBJ2-4; D may be TRBD2 (5 bases). The CDR3 covers 17 residues. The germline V gene has CDR1 LGHNA and CDR2 YNFKEQ. V gave up 0 bases and J gave up 0 bases, with 12 bases separating them. CDR3 DNA: TGTGCCAGCAGCCAAGATGCTAGCAGTCTAGCCAAAAACATTCAGTACTTC. It encodes CASSQDASSLAKNIQYF.

The genes are TRBV28 and TRBJ2-7; TRBD2 agrees at 7 bases. The CDR3 extends over 14 amino acids. J gave up 7 bases and V 7 bases, and 13 bases lay outside the gene matches. Germline-derived CDR1 and CDR2 are MDHEN and SYDVKM. The CDR3 coding sequence is TGTGCCAGCAACACTTGGGGGGGGGACCTGGAGCAGTACTTC. Its translation: CASNTWGGDLEQYF.

The count of this clone is one. The V call is TRBV4-1, the J call TRBJ1-1, with D hard to call. Trimming pared 0 bases from V and 0 bases from J, leaving 17 bases between. Germline V lookup: CDR1 MGHRA, CDR2 YSYEKL. The CDR3 extends over 18 amino acids. The CDR3 nucleotides are TGCGCCAGCAGCCAAGATGGGATAAGGGAGTTTATGAACACTGAAGCTTTCTTT. Its protein is CASSQDGIREFMNTEAFF.

This chain joins TRBV6-6 and TRBJ2-3; 12 bases fit TRBD2. The CDR3 runs to 16 residues. Germline V gives CDR1 MNHNY, CDR2 SVGAGI (reference sequence). Unmatched junction bases numbered 4, after V lost 4 bases and J lost 2 bases. The CDR3 DNA sequence: TGTGCCAGCAGTTTTGGACTAGCGGGGATCACAGATACGCAGTATTTT. This sequence encodes CASSFGLAGITDTQYF.

CDR3 DNA sequence: TGCGCCAGCAGTTCTCCGGGACAGGGGACCCAAACGCAGTATTTT. Translated: CASSSPGQGTQTQYF. V is TRBV5-1 and J is TRBJ2-3; 10 bases are shared with TRBD1. Unmatched junction bases numbered 12, after V lost 5 bases and J lost 9 bases. The CDR3 has 15 amino acids. Germline CDR1 is SGHRS and CDR2 is YFSETQ.

The chain links TRBV11-2 to TRBJ2-7, with a possible D match to TRBD1 (5 bases). The CDR3 totals 15 residues. Germline V gene sequence: CDR1 SGHAT, CDR2 FQNNGV. The V end lost 1 base, the J end lost 4 bases, and 14 bases lay between the germline ends. CDR3 in amino acids: CASSLGQGAAYEQYF. The DNA of the CDR3 is TGTGCCAGCAGCTTAGGCCAAGGGGCCGCGTACGAGCAGTACTTC.

The CDR3 DNA is TGTGCCGCCAGACGGGGTGGCTTGGGCAATGAGCAGTTCTTC. Its protein product is CAARRGGLGNEQFF. The V call is TRBV6-4, the J call TRBJ2-1; D might be TRBD2 (5 bases). The CDR3 is 14 amino acids. V was cut by 11 bases and J by 6 bases, with 20 bases left in between. Germline assignment: CDR1 MRHNA and CDR2 SNTAGT.

This chain links TRBV11-3 with TRBJ1-3, with D unclear. Trimming shortened V by 3 bases and J by 0 bases, and 6 bases separated the two germline ends. Per germline, CDR1 SGHNT and CDR2 YENEEA. This CDR3 spans 14 amino acids. CDR3 bases: TGTGCCAGCAGCTTCCAGTACTCTGGAAACACCATATATTTT. This encodes CASSFQYSGNTIYF. The complete variable domain, with remaining parts taken from reference TRBV11-3 and TRBJ1-3, reads EAGVVQSPRYKIIEKKQPVAFWCNPISGHNTLYWYLQNLGQGPELLIRYENEEAVDDSQLPKDRFSAERLKGVDSTLKIQPAELGDSAVYLCASSFQYSGNTIYFGEGSWLTVV.

The chain recombines TRBV7-9 with TRBJ2-7; TRBD2 aligns across 9 bases. Germline CDR1 is SEHNR and CDR2 is FQNEAQ (reference sequence). V shed 4 bases and J 2 bases; nucleotides not matched to a gene: 9. The CDR3 sequence is 16 residues long. The CDR3 DNA follows: TGTGCCAGCAGCTCTAGGGGGCGGGGGGGAGCCTACGAGCAGTACTTC. It translates to CASSSRGRGGAYEQYF.

The chain has TRBV15 and TRBJ2-5, with TRBD1 as a possible D gene (6 bases). Per germline, CDR1 LNHNV and CDR2 YYDKDF (reference sequence). The V gene lost 3 bases and the J gene lost 3 bases, with 8 bases spanning the gap. This CDR3 is built from 13 residues. CDR3 region: CATSRDSKETQYF. The CDR3 DNA follows: TGTGCCACCAGCAGGGACAGTAAAGAGACCCAGTACTTC. Full variable domain (missing parts from reference TRBV15 and TRBJ2-5): DAMVIQNPRYQVTQFGKPVTLSCSQTLNHNVMYWYQQKSSQAPKLLFHYYDKDFNNEADTPDNFQSRRPNTSFCFLDIRSPGLGDTAMYLCATSRDSKETQYFGPGTRLLVL.

This clone was counted only a few times. This rearrangement joins TRBV7-9 to TRBJ1-1; possible D gene TRBD1, 6 bases. The CDR3 contains 15 residues. Trimming cost V 5 bases and J 1 base, with 14 bases left between them. Germline CDR1 SEHNR, CDR2 FQNEAQ (reference sequence). In DNA, the CDR3 is TGTGCCAGCAGCCTTACGCGGACAGCGAACACTGAAGCTTTCTTT. Translated, it gives CASSLTRTANTEAFF. Complete variable domain (other parts from reference TRBV7-9 and TRBJ1-1): DTGVSQNPRHKITKRGQNVTFRCDPISEHNRLYWYRQTLGQGPEFLTYFQNEAQLEKSRLLSDRFSAERPKGSFSTLEIQRTEQGDSAMYLCASSLTRTANTEAFFGQGTRLTVV.

This chain connects TRBV30 to TRBJ2-7; a weak D match, TRBD1 (5 bases). V was trimmed by 8 bases and J by 3 bases, leaving 14 bases between them. The germline CDR1 and CDR2 sequences are GTSNPN and SVGIG (reference sequence). The CDR3 runs 12 residues. The CDR3 bases are TGTGCCGCCCACAGGAACAACTACGAGCAGTACTTC. This sequence encodes CAAHRNNYEQYF.